This TCR beta chain was sequenced for a study of response to subunit inactivated influenza vaccine. Using its own MiXCR run on the RT-PCR reads, TCRdb lists one record per CDR3 protein. The data contain some 570,000 distinct CDR3 sequences, around 10% of them singletons. These data were also reused for a study on T cells expressing NK-cell markers. That report notes: The TCR beta cDNA came from 5'RACE template switching with UMIs. HCMV serostatus: most of the eight sequenced donors positive, one negative.

The sequence was collected from a man in his fifties who received an inactivated influenza vaccine. This sample comprised PBMCs from blood, obtained on the day of vaccination.

The CDR3: CASSFGRDNYGYTF. Here the CDR3 DNA reads TGTGCCAGCAGTTTTGGCAGGGATAACTATGGCTACACCTTC. V usage is TRBV27 and J usage is TRBJ1-2; D perhaps matches TRBD1 (5 bases). The CDR3 covers 14 residues. The V end was cut by 3 bases, the J end by 1 base, with 9 bases between. The germline V gene encodes CDR1 MNHEY and CDR2 SMNVEV (reference sequence).